Listed here are 2 T cell receptor beta chains from one sample, sequenced in a study of CD8+CD57+ T cells in acquired aplastic anemia. CDR3 and TCR beta VDJ profiling relied on a genomic DNA template. Using its own MiXCR run on the reads, TCRdb lists one record per CDR3 protein. The data show 60,000 or so distinct CDR3 sequences, under 55% seen once. Sequencing was carried out using sorted CD4+, CD8+, or CD8+CD57+ T cells (not recorded which) from PBMCs. These receptors were obtained from a human donor in good health, serving as a control.

This chain connects TRBV12-3 or TRBV12-4 to TRBJ2-7; 9 bases are shared with TRBD1. Losses at the gene ends were 3 bases for V and 0 bases for J; bases not matched to a gene: 3. The CDR3 loop spans 15 amino acids. CDR3 loop: CASSLGTGLSYEQYF. CDR3 DNA: TGTGCCAGCAGTTTGGGGACAGGGCTCTCCTACGAGCAGTACTTC.

A remark on this clonotype: One end of the junction is discordant with germline, which a read error may explain. The chain employs TRBV11-2 and TRBJ2-1, with TRBD2 identical over 10 bases. Germline assignment: CDR1 SGHAT and CDR2 FQNNGV. CDR3 size: 15 residues. The CDR3 DNA reads TGTGCCAGCACGGGTCTAGCGGGAGATTACACTGAGCAGTTCTTC. It is translated as CASTGLAGDYTEQFF.